This TCR beta chain was observed in a study of blood T cell repertoires in COVID-19. In the study overall: Sites across the United States, Italy and Spain contributed samples from acute and convalescent COVID-19. Sample material is recorded as cDNA or gDNA derived from T cells, B-cell-depleted T cells, or PBMCs.

A Seattle source enrolled patients during active infection and followed them longitudinally. The assay was immunoSEQ multiplex PCR, and TCRdb's table has in-frame clones only and misses some. The sample lists fewer than 650,000 clones; approximately 88% were seen once. The sequenced material came from peripheral blood. The TCR was taken from a woman aged 45-59 years with COVID-19, enrolled during active disease.

CDR3 region: CASSAQGAYGGYTF. In DNA form, the CDR3 reads TGCGCCAGCAGCGCCCAGGGGGCGTACGGTGGCTACACCTTC. The chain is built from TRBV5-1 and TRBJ1-2; 8 bases are shared with TRBD1. The J segment lost 7 bases and the V segment lost 4 bases, leaving 9 bases of the junction unmatched. The CDR3 has 14 residues. The germline CDR1 and CDR2 sequences are SGHRS and YFSETQ.